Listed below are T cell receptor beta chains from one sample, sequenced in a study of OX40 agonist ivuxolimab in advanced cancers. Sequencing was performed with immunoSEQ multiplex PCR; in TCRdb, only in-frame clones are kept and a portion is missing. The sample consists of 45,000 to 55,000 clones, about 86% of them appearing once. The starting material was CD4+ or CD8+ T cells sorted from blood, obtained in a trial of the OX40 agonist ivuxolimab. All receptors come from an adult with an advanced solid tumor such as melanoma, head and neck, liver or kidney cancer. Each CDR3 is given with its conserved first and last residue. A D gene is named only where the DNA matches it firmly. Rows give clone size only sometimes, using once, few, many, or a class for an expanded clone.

cdr3_aa: CASSPHRDTHPGELFF
cdr3_nt: TGTGCCAGCAGCCCTCATCGGGACACTCACCCCGGGGAGCTGTTTTTT
v_call: TRBV7-9
clone_size: .
j_call: TRBJ2-2
d_call: .

cdr3_aa: CASFGGSNQPQHF
cdr3_nt: TGTGCCAGCTTCGGTGGTAGCAATCAGCCCCAGCATTTT
v_call: TRBV6-5
clone_size: .
j_call: TRBJ1-5
d_call: .

cdr3_aa: CASTGGVVAKNIQYF
cdr3_nt: TGTGCCAGCACTGGGGGGGTAGTAGCCAAAAACATTCAGTACTTC
v_call: TRBV28
clone_size: .
j_call: TRBJ2-4
d_call: TRBD2

cdr3_aa: CASSPQTGQGSQQQFF
cdr3_nt: TGTGCCAGCAGCCCCCAGACGGGACAGGGGTCGCAGCAGCAGTTCTTC
v_call: TRBV14
clone_size: .
j_call: TRBJ2-1
d_call: TRBD1

cdr3_aa: CASSLRHGTTPGELFF
cdr3_nt: TGTGCCAGCAGTTTGAGACACGGAACTACCCCCGGGGAGCTGTTTTTT
v_call: TRBV28
clone_size: .
j_call: TRBJ2-2
d_call: .

cdr3_aa: CASRQGTNQPQHF
cdr3_nt: TGCGCCAGCCGACAGGGTACCAATCAGCCCCAGCATTTT
v_call: TRBV5-1
clone_size: .
j_call: TRBJ1-5
d_call: TRBD1

cdr3_aa: CASSLGLGRQETQYF
cdr3_nt: TGTGCCAGCAGCTTGGGTTTGGGGCGCCAAGAGACCCAGTACTTC
v_call: TRBV7-9
clone_size: .
j_call: TRBJ2-5
d_call: .

cdr3_aa: CASSSLGGTYYGYTF
cdr3_nt: TGTGCCAGCAGCTCACTAGGGGGGACATACTATGGCTACACCTTC
v_call: TRBV9
clone_size: .
j_call: TRBJ1-2
d_call: .

cdr3_aa: CASSLDYEQYF
cdr3_nt: TGTGCCAGCAGCTTGGACTACGAGCAGTACTTC
v_call: TRBV7-9
clone_size: few
j_call: TRBJ2-7
d_call: .

cdr3_aa: CATSRGTGTGVGQPQHF
cdr3_nt: TGTGCCACCAGCAGAGGAACCGGGACAGGGGTGGGACAGCCCCAGCATTTT
v_call: TRBV15
clone_size: .
j_call: TRBJ1-5
d_call: TRBD1

cdr3_aa: CASSQERGMNTEAFF
cdr3_nt: TGCGCCAGCAGCCAAGAGAGGGGCATGAACACTGAAGCTTTCTTT
v_call: TRBV4-1
clone_size: .
j_call: TRBJ1-1
d_call: .

cdr3_aa: CASSAGQGESDTQYF
cdr3_nt: TGCGCCAGCAGCGCGGGACAGGGGGAATCAGATACGCAGTATTTT
v_call: TRBV4-3
clone_size: .
j_call: TRBJ2-3
d_call: TRBD1

cdr3_aa: CASSLEASGEKRF
cdr3_nt: TGTGCCAGCAGCTTAGAGGCTAGCGGGGAGAAGAGGTTC
v_call: TRBV11-2
clone_size: .
j_call: TRBJ2-7
d_call: TRBD2

cdr3_aa: CASSLDPTGNQPQHF
cdr3_nt: TGTGCCAGCAGCTTGGACCCAACCGGCAATCAGCCCCAGCATTTT
v_call: TRBV7-2
clone_size: .
j_call: TRBJ1-5
d_call: .

cdr3_aa: CASSLVGETQYF
cdr3_nt: TGTGCCAGCAGCTTAGTGGGGGAGACCCAGTACTTC
v_call: TRBV7-8
clone_size: .
j_call: TRBJ2-5
d_call: .

cdr3_aa: CASSLGRDSATYEQYF
cdr3_nt: TGTGCCAGCAGCTTAGGCCGGGACAGTGCTACCTACGAGCAGTACTTC
v_call: TRBV7-8
clone_size: once
j_call: TRBJ2-7
d_call: TRBD1

cdr3_aa: CASSWDAGTYNEQFF
cdr3_nt: TGCGCCAGCAGCTGGGATGCTGGAACCTACAATGAGCAGTTCTTC
v_call: TRBV5-1
clone_size: .
j_call: TRBJ2-1
d_call: .

cdr3_aa: CASSEGMPGGTEAFF
cdr3_nt: TGTGCCAGCTCTGAGGGCATGCCGGGGGGCACTGAAGCTTTCTTT
v_call: TRBV18
clone_size: .
j_call: TRBJ1-1
d_call: .

cdr3_aa: CATSRGQPYGGYTF
cdr3_nt: TGTGCCACCAGCCGAGGACAGCCATACGGAGGCTACACCTTC
v_call: TRBV15
clone_size: .
j_call: TRBJ1-2
d_call: .

cdr3_aa: CASSFLDYEAFF
cdr3_nt: TGTGCCAGCAGCTTCCTAGATTACGAAGCTTTCTTT
v_call: TRBV7-9
clone_size: .
j_call: TRBJ1-1
d_call: .

cdr3_aa: CAISEGSGSQTEQFF
cdr3_nt: TGTGCCATCAGTGAGGGTAGCGGGAGCCAGACTGAGCAGTTCTTC
v_call: TRBV10-3
clone_size: .
j_call: TRBJ2-1
d_call: TRBD2

cdr3_aa: CASSQGGGRTYNEQFF
cdr3_nt: TGTGCCAGCAGCCAAGGGGGCGGGAGGACCTACAATGAGCAGTTCTTC
v_call: TRBV14
clone_size: .
j_call: TRBJ2-1
d_call: TRBD2

cdr3_aa: CASSLKPGTGAFTDTQYF
cdr3_nt: TGCGCCAGCAGCTTAAAACCTGGGACAGGGGCTTTCACAGATACGCAGTATTTT
v_call: TRBV5-1
clone_size: once
j_call: TRBJ2-3
d_call: TRBD1

cdr3_aa: CASRPMDREDGELFF
cdr3_nt: TGTGCCAGCAGACCGATGGACAGGGAGGACGGGGAGCTGTTTTTT
v_call: TRBV6-5
clone_size: .
j_call: TRBJ2-2
d_call: TRBD1

cdr3_aa: CASSLALMDRYSTDTQYF
cdr3_nt: TGTGCCAGCAGCTTAGCGCTTATGGACAGGTATAGCACAGATACGCAGTATTTT
v_call: TRBV7-8
clone_size: once
j_call: TRBJ2-3
d_call: TRBD1

cdr3_aa: CASRPSGGYEQYF
cdr3_nt: TGTGCCAGCAGGCCCTCGGGGGGGTACGAGCAGTACTTC
v_call: TRBV27
clone_size: few
j_call: TRBJ2-7
d_call: TRBD2

cdr3_aa: CASSLWTSGRASTKNIQYF
cdr3_nt: TGTGCCAGCAGCCTATGGACTAGCGGGAGGGCCTCGACCAAAAACATTCAGTACTTC
v_call: TRBV7-9
clone_size: .
j_call: TRBJ2-4
d_call: TRBD2

cdr3_aa: CASSLVASGSNSEQFF
cdr3_nt: TGCGCCAGCAGCTTGGTGGCTAGCGGGAGCAACAGTGAGCAGTTCTTC
v_call: TRBV5-1
clone_size: few
j_call: TRBJ2-1
d_call: TRBD2

cdr3_aa: CASSSYEQYF
cdr3_nt: TGTGCCAGCAGTTCCTACGAGCAGTACTTC
v_call: TRBV2
clone_size: .
j_call: TRBJ2-7
d_call: .

cdr3_aa: CASSPGGRSYEQYF
cdr3_nt: TGCGCCAGCAGCCCGGGCGGGAGAAGCTACGAGCAGTACTTC
v_call: TRBV5-1
clone_size: .
j_call: TRBJ2-7
d_call: TRBD2

cdr3_aa: CASSSPGLAGVVGGPGELFF
cdr3_nt: TGTGCCAGCAGTTCTCCTGGACTAGCGGGAGTAGTTGGGGGCCCCGGGGAGCTGTTTTTT
v_call: TRBV28
clone_size: .
j_call: TRBJ2-2
d_call: TRBD2

cdr3_aa: CASSEGQRGKNIQYF
cdr3_nt: TGTGCCAGCAGCGAGGGTCAACGAGGCAAAAACATTCAGTACTTC
v_call: TRBV21-1
clone_size: .
j_call: TRBJ2-4
d_call: .